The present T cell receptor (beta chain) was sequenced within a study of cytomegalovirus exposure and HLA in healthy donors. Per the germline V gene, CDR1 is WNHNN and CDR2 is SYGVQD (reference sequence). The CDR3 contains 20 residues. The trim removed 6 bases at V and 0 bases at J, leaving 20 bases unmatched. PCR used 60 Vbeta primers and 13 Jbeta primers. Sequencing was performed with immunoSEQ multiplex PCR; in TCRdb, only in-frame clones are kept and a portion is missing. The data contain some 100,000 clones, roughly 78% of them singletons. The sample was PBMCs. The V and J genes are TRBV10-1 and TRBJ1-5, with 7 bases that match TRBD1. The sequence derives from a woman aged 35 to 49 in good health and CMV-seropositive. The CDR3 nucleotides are TGCGCCAGCAGCCGAGGGTTGGGACAGCGGACTACTTATAGCAATCAGCCCCAGCATTTT. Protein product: CASSRGLGQRTTYSNQPQHF.